The 19 T cell receptor beta chains below were found in one sample sequenced in a study of identifying expanded T cells in peripheral blood. Profiled with immunoSEQ multiplex PCR; TCRdb holds only in-frame clones, not every one. The sample shows 120,000 or so clones, 75% to 90% of them seen only once. The sequenced sample consisted of blood. The receptors shown here come from a person aged 18 to 70 in good health.

This clone was recorded once. V is TRBV29-1 and J is TRBJ1-2; D may be TRBD1 (5 bases). CDR3 length: 12 amino acids. Trimming took 6 bases from V and 4 from J, leaving 12 bases between them. CDR1 is SQVTM and CDR2 is ANQGSEA in the germline V gene. Written as DNA, the CDR3 is TGCAGCGTGGGGGAGGACGGCTATGGCTACACCTTC. Protein: CSVGEDGYGYTF. Full variable domain (outside the CDR3, taken from reference TRBV29-1 and TRBJ1-2): SAVISQKPSRDICQRGTSLTIQCQVDSQVTMMFWYRQQPGQSLTLIATANQGSEATYESGFVIDKFPISRPNLTFSTLTVSNMSPEDSSIYLCSVGEDGYGYTFGSGTRLTVV.

The V and J genes are TRBV30 and TRBJ2-1, with D possibly TRBD2 on 6 matching bases. This CDR3 is 12 amino acids long. Between the trimmed V and J ends, which lost 2 bases and 7 bases, there was a span of 9 bases. Germline assignment: CDR1 GTSNPN and CDR2 SVGIG (reference sequence). CDR3 sequence: CAWSREENEQFF. CDR3 DNA sequence: TGTGCCTGGAGTAGGGAGGAGAATGAGCAGTTCTTC. Combining the CDR3 with reference TRBV30 and TRBJ2-1 gives the whole variable domain SQTIHQWPATLVQPVGSPLSLECTVEGTSNPNLYWYRQAAGRGLQLLFYSVGIGQISSEVPQNLSASRPQDRQFILSSKKLLLSDSGFYLCAWSREENEQFFGPGTRLTVL.

The rearrangement links TRBV6-1 to TRBJ1-5; D call uncertain. The germline V gene has CDR1 MNHNS and CDR2 SASEGT. The V end lost 3 bases, the J end lost 3 bases, and 6 bases lay between the germline ends. There are 13 residues in the CDR3. CDR3 bases: TGTGCCAGCAGTGACAGCTCCAATCAGCCCCAGCATTTT. This encodes CASSDSSNQPQHF.

The chain has TRBV14 and TRBJ2-5, with D hard to call. Deletions cut 3 bases from V and 0 bases from J, with 5 bases between. CDR3 length: 13 residues. Germline CDR1 and CDR2: SGHDN and FVKESK. The CDR3 region has the DNA TGTGCCAGCAGCCAGCTATACCAAGAGACCCAGTACTTC. It codes for CASSQLYQETQYF.

The chain is built from TRBV5-1 and TRBJ2-2; D call uncertain. From germline, CDR1 is SGHRS and CDR2 YFSETQ. V was cut by 2 bases and J by 2 bases, with 10 bases left in between. CDR3 length equals 15 residues. Here the CDR3 DNA reads TGCGCCAGCAGCTTCAACTTCCTTAACACCGGGGAGCTGTTTTTT. Encoded protein: CASSFNFLNTGELFF. Full variable domain (missing parts from reference TRBV5-1 and TRBJ2-2): KAGVTQTPRYLIKTRGQQVTLSCSPISGHRSVSWYQQTPGQGLQFLFEYFSETQRNKGNFPGRFSGRQFSNSRSEMNVSTLELGDSALYLCASSFNFLNTGELFFGEGSRLTVL.

This clone was counted a few times. The rearrangement joins TRBV7-2 to TRBJ2-2; D ambiguous. Between the trimmed V and J ends, which lost 2 bases and 4 bases, there was a span of 8 bases. The germline gives CDR1 SGHTA, CDR2 FQGNSA. The CDR3 runs to 14 residues. The CDR3 coding sequence is TGTGCCAGCAGCTTATTGGGTACCACCGGGGAGCTGTTTTTT. Translating it yields CASSLLGTTGELFF.

This chain joins TRBV5-4 and TRBJ1-6; TRBD1 agrees at 8 bases. The CDR3 is 15 residues long. V lost 0 bases, J lost 9 bases, and 5 bases stayed unmatched. Per the germline V gene, CDR1 is SGHNT and CDR2 is YYREEE (reference sequence). The DNA of the CDR3 is TGTGCCAGCAGCTTGGGACAGGGGAATTTTTCACCCCTCCACTTT. Translating gives CASSLGQGNFSPLHF.

The rearrangement links TRBV4-3 to TRBJ2-2, with 7 bases matching TRBD2. The junction had 13 bases not matched to a gene; V was cut back by 0 bases and J by 3 bases. Germline V lookup: CDR1 LGHNA, CDR2 YSLEER. CDR3 length equals 19 residues. Written as DNA, the CDR3 is TGCGCCAGCAGCCAAGATATAGGGAGGGGTCTTTCGGACACCGGGGAGCTGTTTTTT. Protein product: CASSQDIGRGLSDTGELFF.

The V call is TRBV19, the J call TRBJ2-7; 9 bases agree with TRBD1. The V and J ends lost 5 bases and 5 bases, in that order; junction bases with no gene match: 10. The CDR3 runs to 15 residues. Germline-derived CDR1 and CDR2 are LNHDA and SQIVND (reference sequence). CDR3 region: CASSLRTGERDEQYF. The CDR3 DNA reads TGTGCCAGTAGTTTAAGGACAGGGGAGAGGGACGAGCAGTACTTC.

There are a few counts of this clone. The chain uses TRBV28 and TRBJ2-3, with 8 bases lining up with TRBD1. Germline CDR1 and CDR2: MDHEN and SYDVKM. V dropped 6 bases and J dropped 1; count of bases not matched to a gene: 6. CDR3 length: 15 amino acids. The CDR3 sequence is CASSPDRVGTDTQYF. DNA for the CDR3: TGTGCCAGCAGCCCGGACAGGGTAGGCACAGATACGCAGTATTTT.

V and J are TRBV6-1 and TRBJ2-3; 7 nucleotides line up with TRBD2. J was trimmed by 0 bases and V by 2 bases; bases with no gene match: 5. Germline V lookup: CDR1 MNHNS, CDR2 SASEGT. The CDR3 has 16 amino acids. The CDR3 region is CASSELLAVSTDTQYF. CDR3 DNA: TGTGCCAGCAGTGAACTCCTAGCGGTCAGCACAGATACGCAGTATTTT.

This rearrangement joins TRBV19 to TRBJ2-1, with D possibly matching TRBD2 (6 bases). Germline CDR1 LNHDA, CDR2 SQIVND (reference sequence). The CDR3 runs 15 residues. V was trimmed by 6 bases and J by 6 bases, leaving 18 bases between them. CDR3 protein: CASSDIRSGGNEQFF. Written as DNA, the CDR3 is TGTGCCAGTAGCGATATAAGATCCGGGGGCAATGAGCAGTTCTTC.

The rearrangement links TRBV19 to TRBJ2-7; 12 bases match TRBD1. J gave up 5 bases and V 7 bases, and 15 bases lay outside the gene matches. The CDR3 covers 17 residues. The germline CDR1 and CDR2 sequences are LNHDA and SQIVND (reference sequence). CDR3 loop: CASTPDFPGQGANEQYF. The CDR3 region has the DNA TGTGCCAGTACCCCCGATTTTCCGGGACAGGGGGCTAACGAGCAGTACTTC.

This clone was observed a few times. This chain uses TRBV2 with TRBJ1-5, with TRBD1 matching over 9 bases. The V segment lost 6 bases and the J segment 5 bases; nucleotides outside the gene matches: 5. The CDR3 runs to 14 residues. Per germline, CDR1 SNHLY and CDR2 FYNNEI. The DNA of the CDR3 is TGTGCCAGCAGCGAGGGACAGGGTCATCAGCCCCAGCATTTT. Its translation is CASSEGQGHQPQHF.

V usage is TRBV7-9 and J usage is TRBJ1-2; possible D gene TRBD1, 5 bases. Per the germline V gene, CDR1 is SEHNR and CDR2 is FQNEAQ (reference sequence). The CDR3 runs 19 residues. Trimming left V 5 bases short and J 6 bases short, with 31 bases between. CDR3 loop: CASSLHPVGRPRPYNGYTF. DNA of the CDR3: TGTGCCAGCAGCCTGCACCCGGTGGGACGGCCTAGACCCTATAATGGCTACACCTTC.

V is TRBV7-6 and J is TRBJ2-7; a possible D gene is TRBD1 (5 bases). V was trimmed by 5 bases and J by 3 bases, leaving 17 bases between them. Germline loops: CDR1 SGHVS, CDR2 FNYEAQ. CDR3 length: 15 residues. The CDR3 bases are TGTGCCAGCAGCCAAGACAGCCCTTATCGCTACGAGCAGTACTTC. It yields the protein CASSQDSPYRYEQYF.

The rearrangement links TRBV11-2 to TRBJ1-3; D gene ambiguous. In germline, CDR1 is SGHAT, CDR2 FQNNGV. Trimming left V 2 bases short and J 0 bases short, with 20 bases between. The CDR3 contains 19 residues. The CDR3 sequence is CASSLLVSSGRYSGNTIYF. The CDR3 nucleotides read TGTGCCAGCAGCTTATTGGTCTCCTCCGGCAGATACTCTGGAAACACCATATATTTT.

The V call is TRBV27, the J call TRBJ2-7; 10 nucleotides agree with TRBD2. The trim removed 2 bases at V and 2 bases at J, leaving 6 bases unmatched. The CDR3 runs to 16 residues. CDR1 MNHEY and CDR2 SMNVEV come from the germline V gene (reference sequence). Written as DNA, the CDR3 is TGTGCCAGCAGTTTACTAGCGGGGGTGCCACCCTACGAGCAGTACTTC. This encodes CASSLLAGVPPYEQYF.

This clone was seen a single time. The chain uses TRBV18 and TRBJ1-3; D gene uncertain. Germline lookup yields CDR1 KGHSH and CDR2 LQKENI. Trimming shortened V by 5 bases and J by 2 bases, and 10 bases separated the two germline ends. The CDR3 has 14 amino acids. DNA of the CDR3: TGTGCCAGCTCAGCCACGACGGCTGGAAACACCATATATTTT. Translating it yields CASSATTAGNTIYF.